What follows describes a single TCR beta chain. No antigen is known for it. This sample is part of a study of cytomegalovirus exposure and HLA in healthy donors. General study results and limits: The study carried out a later analysis of TCR beta sequences. It associated under 20,000 of them with specific HLA alleles at a false discovery rate of 0.05. Follow-up analysis later connected one missense variant in DCLRE1C with trimming of TCR beta V- and J-genes.

Vbeta (60) and Jbeta (13) primers were used in the PCR. This table comes from immunoSEQ multiplex PCR, and its TCRdb copy is limited to in-frame clones, with some not included. Seen here are fewer than 150,000 clones, around 77% observed once, and the top ten hold approximately 5%. Sequences were obtained from PBMCs. This clonotype originated in a woman between 45 and 60 years old in good health and CMV-seronegative.

CDR3 nucleotides: TGCGCCAGCAGTCAAATCGCTTCGCTAAAGCTAGCCAAAAACATTCAGTACTTC. Translated: CASSQIASLKLAKNIQYF. The J gene is TRBJ2-4, the V gene TRBV23-1; no firm D call. TRBV23-1 is an ORF, and what it does is uncertain. V shed 2 bases and J shed 0 bases, with 17 bases lying between them. The CDR3 consists of 18 residues.